The 18 T cell receptor beta chains in this list originate from one sample, sequenced in a study of T cell changes during pregnancy in multiple sclerosis. Clones were sequenced by immunoSEQ multiplex PCR, and TCRdb holds only the in-frame ones, with some missing. The data show around 130,000 clones, with 90% to 96% seen just once and 0.44% held by the top ten. The material sequenced was peripheral blood, taken after pregnancy. All receptors come from a female donor with multiple sclerosis, enrolled in a pregnancy study.

This clone was seen more than once but under ten times. This chain uses TRBV2 with TRBJ2-5, with TRBD2 matching 8 bases. J gave up 7 bases and V 3 bases, and 10 bases lay outside the gene matches. Germline V gene data show CDR1 as SNHLY and CDR2 as FYNNEI. The CDR3 has 15 residues. CDR3 loop: CASSERDGREGTQYF. The CDR3 nucleotides are TGTGCCAGCAGTGAGAGGGACGGGAGGGAGGGGACCCAGTACTTC.

The count of this clone is one. The V and J genes are TRBV28 and TRBJ2-1; 9 bases fit TRBD2. Germline assignment: CDR1 MDHEN and CDR2 SYDVKM. The trim removed 8 bases at V and 4 bases at J, leaving 15 bases unmatched. The CDR3 is 17 amino acids. CDR3 sequence: CASEVELGREGYNEQFF. DNA of the CDR3: TGTGCCAGCGAGGTCGAATTAGGGCGGGAGGGATACAATGAGCAGTTCTTC. Looking up the rest from reference TRBV28 and TRBJ2-1 gives the full variable domain: DVKVTQSSRYLVKRTGEKVFLECVQDMDHENMFWYRQDPGLGLRLIYFSYDVKMKEKGDIPEGYSVSREKKERFSLILESASTNQTSMYLCASEVELGREGYNEQFFGPGTRLTVL.

The rearrangement links TRBV5-1 to TRBJ2-2; 9 bases are shared with TRBD1. The V and J ends lost 0 bases and 5 bases, in that order; junction bases with no gene match: 5. CDR1 is SGHRS and CDR2 is YFSETQ in the germline V gene. This CDR3 has 16 amino acids. The CDR3 coding sequence is TGCGCCAGCAGCTTGGATGGACAGGGGCTGACCGGGGAGCTGTTTTTT. Translating gives CASSLDGQGLTGELFF. The full variable domain, its missing parts supplied by reference TRBV5-1 and TRBJ2-2, is KAGVTQTPRYLIKTRGQQVTLSCSPISGHRSVSWYQQTPGQGLQFLFEYFSETQRNKGNFPGRFSGRQFSNSRSEMNVSTLELGDSALYLCASSLDGQGLTGELFFGEGSRLTVL.

V usage is TRBV27 and J usage is TRBJ2-5, with TRBD2 identical over 11 bases. The CDR3 covers 15 residues. With 4 bases clipped from V and 2 bases from J, the junction kept 3 bases outside the gene matches. The germline CDR1 and CDR2 sequences are MNHEY and SMNVEV (reference sequence). CDR3 bases: TGTGCCAGCAGTTCCAGACTAGCGGGGCAAGAGACCCAGTACTTC. Translated: CASSSRLAGQETQYF.

This chain links TRBV7-9 with TRBJ2-7; 10 bases fit TRBD1. The germline CDR1 and CDR2 sequences are SEHNR and FQNEAQ (reference sequence). The CDR3 has 14 residues. The junction had 5 bases not matched to a gene; V was cut back by 5 bases and J by 4 bases. The CDR3 here is CASSPRTGGYEQYF. CDR3 coding DNA: TGTGCCAGCAGCCCCCGGACAGGGGGGTACGAGCAGTACTTC.

The genes are TRBV5-8 and TRBJ2-7; a possible D gene is TRBD2 (6 bases). This CDR3 contains 16 residues. Germline V lookup: CDR1 SGHTS, CDR2 YDEGEE. Trimming cost V 1 base and J 5 bases, with 19 bases left between them. CDR3 loop: CASSLLGGNLPHEQYF. The CDR3 region has the DNA TGTGCCAGCAGCTTGCTTGGCGGGAACCTCCCCCACGAGCAGTACTTC.

The chain recombines TRBV6-5 with TRBJ2-7, with D possibly being TRBD1 (6 bases). Deletions cut 6 bases from V and 6 bases from J, with 12 bases between. The CDR3 runs 12 residues. The germline gives CDR1 MNHEY, CDR2 SVGAGI. The CDR3 DNA follows: TGTGCCAGCAGCCGGACAGTCACCGAGCAGTACTTC. This codes for CASSRTVTEQYF.

V and J are TRBV5-6 and TRBJ2-3; D is undetermined. The CDR3 totals 14 residues. V lost 4 bases to trimming and J lost 2 bases, with 11 bases between them. The germline CDR1 and CDR2 sequences are SGHDT and YYEEEE. CDR3 loop: CASSRAPATDTQYF. The CDR3 nucleotides read TGTGCCAGCAGCCGAGCTCCCGCCACAGATACGCAGTATTTT. Based on the CDR3 plus reference TRBV5-6 and TRBJ2-3, the full variable domain is DAGVTQSPTHLIKTRGQQVTLRCSPKSGHDTVSWYQQALGQGPQFIFQYYEEEERQRGNFPDRFSGHQFPNYSSELNVNALLLGDSALYLCASSRAPATDTQYFGPGTRLTVL.

The DNA for the CDR3 is TGTGCCAGCAGTGACTCGGGCGGGAGCTACCAGTTCTTC. This sequence encodes CASSDSGGSYQFF. The chain has TRBV25-1 and TRBJ2-1; TRBD2 matches 7 bases. The germline gives CDR1 MGHDK, CDR2 SYGVNS. V dropped 3 bases and J dropped 13; count of bases not matched to a gene: 9. The CDR3 is 13 residues long.

CDR3 nucleotides: TGCAGCGTTGGCGGCGGGAGGGCGGTTGAGCAGTTCTTC. Translation: CSVGGGRAVEQFF. The chain is built from TRBV29-1 and TRBJ2-1; 9 nucleotides agree with TRBD2. There are 13 residues in the CDR3. Trimming took 4 bases from V and 9 from J; bases not matched to a gene: 7. Germline V gives CDR1 SQVTM, CDR2 ANQGSEA.

The chain recombines TRBV4-1 with TRBJ2-7; 7 positions agree with TRBD2. Per germline, CDR1 MGHRA and CDR2 YSYEKL. The ends lost 4 bases at V and 6 bases at J; junction bases unmatched: 6. The CDR3 runs 13 residues. The CDR3 nucleotides are TGCGCCAGCAGCCCCCTTGGGAGGGTCGAGCAGTACTTC. Translating it yields CASSPLGRVEQYF.

A word on this clone: A junction boundary mismatches the germline segment, possibly from a read error. This CDR3 reads CASAAGVDNEQFF. CDR3 nucleotide sequence: TGTGCCAGCGCCGCGGGAGTTGACAACGAGCAGTTCTTC. This chain joins TRBV27 and TRBJ2-1; the match to TRBD2 covers 7 bases. Germline V gene sequence: CDR1 MNHEY, CDR2 SMNVEV (reference sequence). This CDR3 contains 13 residues.

J is TRBJ2-5 and V is TRBV15, with 8 bases fitting TRBD2. With V trimmed by 3 bases and J by 5 bases, 14 bases remained unmatched. Germline CDR1 LNHNV, CDR2 YYDKDF (reference sequence). The CDR3 consists of 17 residues. CDR3 in amino acids: CATSRGLGVQERETQYF. The CDR3 DNA is TGTGCCACCAGCAGGGGACTAGGTGTGCAGGAGAGGGAGACCCAGTACTTC.

The CDR3 sequence: CASSHGQGGNGYTF. The CDR3 nucleotides read TGTGCCAGCAGTCACGGACAGGGGGGGAATGGCTACACCTTC. The gene calls are TRBV27 and TRBJ1-2; 10 positions match TRBD1. CDR3 length: 14 amino acids. Losses at the gene ends were 5 bases for V and 6 bases for J; bases not matched to a gene: 6. Germline V gene sequence: CDR1 MNHEY, CDR2 SMNVEV (reference sequence).

This sequence joins TRBV6-5 and TRBJ2-2, with D possibly matching TRBD1 (6 bases). Looked up from germline, CDR1 is MNHEY and CDR2 is SVGAGI. CDR3 size: 12 residues. V lost 6 bases, J lost 8 bases, and 10 bases lay in between. CDR3 nucleotide sequence: TGTGCCAGCAGCCACAGGGCAGGGGAGCTGTTTTTT. This sequence encodes CASSHRAGELFF.

This chain joins TRBV5-4 and TRBJ2-1, with D uncertain. Trimming left V 4 bases short and J 7 bases short, with 15 bases between. Germline loops: CDR1 SGHNT, CDR2 YYREEE (reference sequence). CDR3 length equals 14 residues. CDR3 bases: TGTGCCAGCAGCGCCCGAATAGGCGGAAATGAGCAGTTCTTC. It translates to CASSARIGGNEQFF.

V usage is TRBV28 and J usage is TRBJ1-3, with TRBD1 as a possible D gene (6 bases). The CDR3 runs 15 residues. V lost 3 bases and J 1 base, leaving 10 bases between the germline ends. Germline CDR1 is MDHEN and CDR2 is SYDVKM. CDR3 loop: CASSFRTASGNTIYF. Written as DNA, the CDR3 is TGTGCCAGCAGTTTCCGGACAGCATCTGGAAACACCATATATTTT.

V usage is TRBV9 and J usage is TRBJ1-3; D is undetermined. CDR1 and CDR2 (germline): SGDLS, YYNGEE. With 2 bases removed from V and 2 bases from J, the gap between germline ends came to 8 bases. The CDR3 extends over 14 amino acids. The CDR3 DNA reads TGTGCCAGCAGCGTCGACTCTACTGGAAACACCATATATTTT. Its protein is CASSVDSTGNTIYF.